A single sample gave rise to the 18 T cell receptor beta chains below, sequenced in a study of long-term antiretroviral therapy in people with HIV. Survey level was the resolution at which the v3.0 immunoSEQ assay ran. The assay was immunoSEQ multiplex PCR, and TCRdb's table has in-frame clones only and misses some. The sample lists 30,000 to 40,000 clones, about 83% seen once, with roughly 7.9% in the top ten. The sample here was unsorted PBMCs, taken 0.4 years before starting antiretroviral therapy. These receptors all stem from a man younger than 35 with HIV.

V and J are TRBV2 and TRBJ2-5; 8 nucleotides agree with TRBD1. Trimming at V came to 10 bases and at J to 6 bases, leaving 4 bases not matched to a gene. The CDR3 has 11 residues. Germline CDR1 and CDR2: SNHLY and FYNNEI. In nucleotides, the CDR3 is TGTGCCATCGACAGGGGTCAGACCCAGTACTTC. Protein product: CAIDRGQTQYF.

J is TRBJ2-5 and V is TRBV15, with D maybe TRBD1 (5 bases). V gave up 0 bases and J gave up 4 bases, with 12 bases separating them. The length of the CDR3 is 15 residues. The germline V gene encodes CDR1 LNHNV and CDR2 YYDKDF (reference sequence). The CDR3 protein is CATSRDTLGAETQYF. CDR3 nucleotides: TGTGCCACCAGCAGAGATACGTTAGGGGCAGAGACCCAGTACTTC. Complete variable domain (other parts from reference TRBV15 and TRBJ2-5): DAMVIQNPRYQVTQFGKPVTLSCSQTLNHNVMYWYQQKSSQAPKLLFHYYDKDFNNEADTPDNFQSRRPNTSFCFLDIRSPGLGDTAMYLCATSRDTLGAETQYFGPGTRLLVL.

The CDR3 loop is CASSPGKIVVNEQFF. In DNA form, the CDR3 reads TGTGCCAGCAGCCCCGGGAAGATCGTAGTCAATGAGCAGTTCTTC. V usage is TRBV6-5 and J usage is TRBJ2-1; weak D call: TRBD2 (5 bases). Germline values: CDR1 MNHEY, CDR2 SVGAGI. CDR3 size: 15 residues. V lost 6 bases to trimming and J lost 6 bases, with 18 bases between them.

V is TRBV7-2 and J is TRBJ1-1; D gene uncertain. This CDR3 contains 14 residues. V gave up 5 bases and J gave up 3 bases, with 13 bases separating them. The germline V gene has CDR1 SGHTA and CDR2 FQGNSA. The CDR3 here is CASSGRDAYTEAFF. The CDR3 DNA reads as TGTGCCAGCAGCGGACGCGACGCCTACACTGAAGCTTTCTTT.

The chain carries TRBV6-5 and TRBJ2-7; 8 bases line up with TRBD2. From germline, CDR1 is MNHEY and CDR2 SVGAGI. Trimming cost V 2 bases and J 4 bases; bases outside gene matches: 4. The CDR3 extends over 14 amino acids. The chain's CDR3 is CASSYPGGGYEQYF. DNA of the CDR3: TGTGCCAGCAGTTACCCCGGGGGGGGTTACGAGCAGTACTTC.

The chain carries TRBV13 and TRBJ2-7, with 7 positions matching TRBD2. Looked up from germline, CDR1 is PRHDT and CDR2 is FYEKMQ (reference sequence). V shed 1 base and J 5 bases; nucleotides not matched to a gene: 8. The CDR3 is made up of 15 amino acids. CDR3 sequence: CASSLDWTRNNEQYF. DNA of the CDR3: TGTGCCAGCAGCTTAGATTGGACTAGGAATAACGAGCAGTACTTC.

This rearrangement joins TRBV7-9 to TRBJ2-1; a possible D gene is TRBD1 (5 bases). The CDR3 runs to 15 residues. CDR1 and CDR2 (germline): SEHNR, FQNEAQ (reference sequence). Trimming stripped 0 bases from V and 7 bases from J, with 13 bases between. CDR3 amino acids: CASSLAGGHGNEQFF. DNA of the CDR3: TGTGCCAGCAGCTTAGCCGGTGGACACGGGAATGAGCAGTTCTTC.

V gene TRBV14 combines with J gene TRBJ2-1; D is possibly TRBD2 (6 bases). Germline V gene data show CDR1 as SGHDN and CDR2 as FVKESK. V lost 4 bases and J lost 10, with 23 bases in between. CDR3 size: 16 residues. CDR3 sequence reads: CASSPMTGGPVREQFF. The CDR3 DNA sequence: TGTGCCAGCAGCCCCATGACCGGGGGACCTGTGCGGGAGCAGTTCTTC.

The J gene is TRBJ1-4, the V gene TRBV5-1; no definite D call. The CDR3 is 13 residues long. V was shortened by 2 bases and J by 6 bases, with 8 bases between the two germline ends. From germline, CDR1 is SGHRS and CDR2 YFSETQ. CDR3 DNA sequence: TGCGCCAGCAGCTTCAAGAAAGATGAAAAACTGTTTTTT. Protein product: CASSFKKDEKLFF.

The J gene is TRBJ2-3, the V gene TRBV30; D is unclear. This CDR3 has 11 amino acids. Germline lookup yields CDR1 GTSNPN and CDR2 SVGIG (reference sequence). Trimming took 2 bases from V and 6 from J, leaving 6 bases between them. The CDR3, as DNA: TGTGCCTGGAGTCCGGGTGATACGCAGTATTTT. Translating gives CAWSPGDTQYF.

The rearrangement joins TRBV4-1 to TRBJ1-1, with a weak D call TRBD1 (6 bases). CDR3 length equals 14 residues. Germline CDR1 is MGHRA and CDR2 is YSYEKL. Trimming cost V 4 bases and J 6 bases, with 15 bases left between them. The CDR3 protein is CASSPQQGLAEAFF. DNA for the CDR3: TGCGCCAGCAGCCCGCAACAGGGATTGGCTGAAGCTTTCTTT.

In DNA form, the CDR3 reads TGTGCCAGCAGCTTAGCAACAGGGGGGAATGAAAAACTGTTTTTT. This encodes CASSLATGGNEKLFF. The J gene is TRBJ1-4, the V gene TRBV13; TRBD1 agrees at 8 bases. This CDR3 comprises 15 residues. V was clipped by 1 base and J by 5 bases; unmatched bases: 3. Germline-derived CDR1 and CDR2 are PRHDT and FYEKMQ (reference sequence).

The chain recombines TRBV27 with TRBJ2-1, with D perhaps TRBD2 (7 bases). CDR3 length: 14 residues. V was pared by 5 bases and J by 10 bases, with 18 bases between. From germline, CDR1 is MNHEY and CDR2 SMNVEV (reference sequence). The CDR3 region is CASSPNRWGGEQFF. CDR3 in DNA: TGTGCCAGCAGTCCGAACCGCTGGGGGGGCGAGCAGTTCTTC.

The V gene is TRBV4-3, the J gene TRBJ2-3, with TRBD1 matching over 8 bases. Per the germline V gene, CDR1 is LGHNA and CDR2 is YSLEER. CDR3 length: 15 amino acids. Germline trimming cut 4 bases from V and 2 bases from J; bases unmatched to any gene: 5. The CDR3 here is CASSPSGQDTDTQYF. CDR3 in DNA: TGCGCCAGCAGCCCTTCGGGACAGGACACAGATACGCAGTATTTT.

The chain joins TRBV19 to TRBJ1-5; 7 bases align to TRBD1. This CDR3 comprises 14 residues. J gave up 2 bases and V 10 bases, and 8 bases lay outside the gene matches. The germline V gene has CDR1 LNHDA and CDR2 SQIVND (reference sequence). The chain's CDR3 is CATKQGQGNQPQHF. The CDR3 coding sequence is TGTGCCACCAAACAGGGGCAAGGCAATCAGCCCCAGCATTTT. Filled out from reference TRBV19 and TRBJ1-5, the complete variable domain reads DGGITQSPKYLFRKEGQNVTLSCEQNLNHDAMYWYRQDPGQGLRLIYYSQIVNDFQKGDIAEGYSVSREKKESFPLTVTSAQKNPTAFYLCATKQGQGNQPQHFGDGTRLSIL.

In its sample, this clone was seen once. V gene TRBV1 combines with J gene TRBJ2-3; the table's TRBD1 call for D was not verified on the DNA. TRBV1 is a listed pseudogene. The CDR3 runs to 15 residues. This CDR3 is CTRPLPRTGTDTQYF. Written as DNA, the CDR3 is TGCACCAGACCCCTCCCCAGGACAGGAACAGATACGCAGTATTTT.

The V call is TRBV27, the J call TRBJ2-7, with 13 bases matching TRBD2. J lost 6 bases, V lost 2 bases, and 4 bases had no gene match. This CDR3 comprises 15 residues. Germline V gene sequence: CDR1 MNHEY, CDR2 SMNVEV (reference sequence). The CDR3 is CASSLGGLAGTEQYF. CDR3 DNA: TGTGCCAGCAGTTTAGGGGGACTAGCGGGGACCGAGCAGTACTTC.

The chain combines TRBV6-5 with TRBJ2-1, with TRBD1 matching 9 bases. The CDR3 is made up of 14 amino acids. Germline CDR1 and CDR2: MNHEY and SVGAGI. V gave up 2 bases and J gave up 7 bases; unmatched junction bases: 3. CDR3 in DNA: TGTGCCAGCAGTTACGGGACAGGGCCAAATGAGCAGTTCTTC. Protein product: CASSYGTGPNEQFF.